Below, 16 T cell receptor beta chains from the same sample are listed, as sequenced in a study of response to subunit inactivated influenza vaccine. TCRdb reprocessed the RT-PCR reads via MiXCR and lists one record per CDR3 protein. This table holds 150,000 to 200,000 distinct CDR3 sequences, under 13% found once. The sample in question was non-naive T cells sorted from PBMCs, obtained about 6 weeks after vaccination. The receptors were gathered from a man over 45 who received an inactivated influenza vaccine.

This clonotype was counted only a few times. This chain links TRBV2 with TRBJ2-5; weak D call: TRBD2 (5 bases). Germline CDR1 is SNHLY and CDR2 is FYNNEI. The CDR3 has 16 residues. The V end was cut by 6 bases, the J end by 2 bases, with 19 bases between. The CDR3 reads CASRPRETNFQETQYF. CDR3 in DNA: TGTGCCAGCAGACCTCGGGAAACGAACTTTCAAGAGACCCAGTACTTC.

This clonotype has just a few counts. The chain has TRBV4-1 and TRBJ2-2, with 7 nucleotides matching TRBD2. From germline, CDR1 is MGHRA and CDR2 YSYEKL. The CDR3 sequence is 16 residues long. V lost 5 bases, J lost 6 bases, and 12 bases stayed unmatched. The CDR3 region is CASSKGPGGRPGELFF. CDR3 bases: TGCGCCAGCAGCAAAGGACCGGGAGGAAGACCCGGGGAGCTGTTTTTT.

This clonotype was seen repeatedly, ten times or more. The rearrangement uses TRBV9 and TRBJ2-3; D remains unclear. The CDR3 loop spans 15 amino acids. V was trimmed by 0 bases and J by 0 bases, leaving 8 bases between them. Germline V lookup: CDR1 SGDLS, CDR2 YYNGEE. This CDR3 is CASSVVAGSTDTQYF. The CDR3, as DNA: TGTGCCAGCAGCGTAGTAGCCGGTAGCACAGATACGCAGTATTTT.

By sample fraction, this clonotype is medium-sized. This chain joins TRBV27 and TRBJ2-2; TRBD2 matches at 9 bases. The CDR3 consists of 16 residues. V was clipped by 4 bases and J by 1 base; unmatched bases: 4. From germline, CDR1 is MNHEY and CDR2 SMNVEV (reference sequence). CDR3 in amino acids: CASSSSSGVNTGELFF. CDR3 coding DNA: TGTGCCAGCAGTTCATCTAGCGGGGTGAACACCGGGGAGCTGTTTTTT.

This clonotype was observed a handful of times. The CDR3 nucleotides read TGCAGTGCTAGAGATTGGCTTTCGCCTAGCGGAAGCACAGATACGCAGTATTTT. It codes for CSARDWLSPSGSTDTQYF. V and J are TRBV20-1 and TRBJ2-3; 7 bases line up with TRBD2. After removal of 0 bases from V and 0 bases from J, the junction contained 12 bases not matched to a gene. The CDR3 consists of 18 residues. Germline assignment: CDR1 DFQATT and CDR2 SNEGSKA (reference sequence).

Many counts were recorded for this clonotype. The chain has TRBV6-1 and TRBJ1-1; D is undetermined. V was trimmed by 8 bases and J by 1 base, leaving 11 bases between them. Per the germline V gene, CDR1 is MNHNS and CDR2 is SASEGT. CDR3 length: 13 amino acids. The CDR3 bases are TGTGCCAGCGAAACGGAACCGAACACTGAAGCTTTCTTT. Its protein product is CASETEPNTEAFF.

This clonotype appeared many times. This chain links TRBV6-1 with TRBJ2-7, with 12 bases fitting TRBD2. This CDR3 has 16 residues. V shed 7 bases and J 4 bases; nucleotides not matched to a gene: 11. Per germline, CDR1 MNHNS and CDR2 SASEGT. CDR3 DNA: TGTGCCAGCACCTACCAGACTAGCGGGAGAGCTTACGAGCAGTACTTC. Its translation: CASTYQTSGRAYEQYF.

This clonotype has just a few counts. The chain's CDR3 is CASSIGQVSYNEQFF. The CDR3 DNA reads TGTGCCAGCAGCATAGGACAGGTCTCCTACAATGAGCAGTTCTTC. The genes are TRBV5-4 and TRBJ2-1, with 7 bases matching TRBD1. The CDR3 totals 15 residues. V lost 4 bases to trimming and J lost 0 bases; unmatched junction nucleotides: 4. Germline CDR1 and CDR2: SGHNT and YYREEE (reference sequence).

The chain recombines TRBV6-5 with TRBJ2-7; perhaps TRBD2 as D (7 bases). The V end lost 9 bases, the J end lost 9 bases, and 18 bases lay between the germline ends. This CDR3 has 12 amino acids. Germline loops: CDR1 MNHEY, CDR2 SVGAGI. CDR3 in amino acids: CASRGAGNVQYF. The CDR3 DNA follows: TGTGCCAGTCGGGGGGCAGGGAATGTGCAGTACTTC.

The J gene is TRBJ2-7, the V gene TRBV6-5; 8 bases are shared with TRBD1. The germline CDR1 and CDR2 sequences are MNHEY and SVGAGI. J gave up 2 bases and V 2 bases, and 11 bases lay outside the gene matches. The length of the CDR3 is 17 residues. DNA of the CDR3: TGTGCCAGCAGTTACGACCAGGGGGCACTTGGCCCCTACGAGCAGTACTTC. Its protein is CASSYDQGALGPYEQYF.

This clonotype occurred a few times. The chain carries TRBV19 and TRBJ1-5, with 7 bases fitting TRBD1. Germline trimming cut 6 bases from V and 7 bases from J; bases unmatched to any gene: 6. The CDR3 totals 13 residues. The germline V gene has CDR1 LNHDA and CDR2 SQIVND (reference sequence). The CDR3 protein is CASRATGQQPQHF. CDR3 bases: TGTGCCAGTAGGGCGACAGGGCAGCAGCCCCAGCATTTT.

The chain is built from TRBV9 and TRBJ1-1; no clear D gene. There are 13 residues in the CDR3. V was trimmed by 0 bases and J by 10 bases, leaving 13 bases between them. Germline V gene lookup returns CDR1 SGDLS and CDR2 YYNGEE. In nucleotides, the CDR3 is TGTGCCAGCAGCGTAGCTCATGACTCTCTAGCTTTCTTT. This encodes CASSVAHDSLAFF.

In this sample, this clonotype turned up many times. The V and J genes are TRBV7-9 and TRBJ2-1; no firm D call. The CDR3 is 12 residues long. Trimming pared 2 bases from V and 9 bases from J, leaving 8 bases between. Germline V gene sequence: CDR1 SEHNR, CDR2 FQNEAQ (reference sequence). The CDR3 sequence is CASSLRTGEQFF. Written as DNA, the CDR3 is TGTGCCAGCAGCTTAAGAACGGGTGAGCAGTTCTTC. Full variable domain (rest looked up from reference TRBV7-9 and TRBJ2-1): DTGVSQNPRHKITKRGQNVTFRCDPISEHNRLYWYRQTLGQGPEFLTYFQNEAQLEKSRLLSDRFSAERPKGSFSTLEIQRTEQGDSAMYLCASSLRTGEQFFGPGTRLTVL.

This clonotype was detected ten times or more. The rearrangement uses TRBV3-1 and TRBJ2-7, with D tentatively TRBD2 (7 bases). CDR3 size: 17 residues. Trimming took 2 bases from V and 6 from J, leaving 23 bases between them. The V gene's germline CDR1 is LGHDT and CDR2 YNNKEL (reference sequence). DNA of the CDR3: TGTGCCAGCAGCCAAATCTGGGGGGGGGCCTTCTCTGGCGAGCAGTACTTC. Protein: CASSQIWGGAFSGEQYF.

The chain carries TRBV11-2 and TRBJ1-1; 9 nucleotides match TRBD1. Germline V gives CDR1 SGHAT, CDR2 FQNNGV. The CDR3 has 15 amino acids. With V trimmed by 8 bases and J by 1 base, 8 bases remained unmatched. The CDR3 protein is CASVPLGQGNTEAFF. The CDR3 DNA is TGTGCCAGCGTCCCCCTGGGACAGGGGAACACTGAAGCTTTCTTT. The full variable domain, rest sourced from reference TRBV11-2 and TRBJ1-1, is EAGVAQSPRYKIIEKRQSVAFWCNPISGHATLYWYQQILGQGPKLLIQFQNNGVVDDSQLPKDRFSAERLKGVDSTLKIQPAKLEDSAVYLCASVPLGQGNTEAFFGQGTRLTVV.

V gene TRBV3-1 combines with J gene TRBJ1-2; possibly TRBD1 for D (6 bases). This CDR3 comprises 17 residues. Between the trimmed V and J ends, which lost 0 bases and 0 bases, there was a span of 14 bases. Germline CDR1 LGHDT, CDR2 YNNKEL (reference sequence). CDR3 in amino acids: CASSQELTGRANYGYTF. The DNA of the CDR3 is TGTGCCAGCAGCCAAGAACTGACAGGAAGAGCTAACTATGGCTACACCTTC.